The clone carrying this TCR beta chain showed up just once. Under the authors' procedure: Cell counts per sample came from amplifying reference gene primers. Assay: immunoSEQ multiplex PCR; the TCRdb copy retains only in-frame clones and omits some. V and J calls and clone size come straight from that table; D and trimming were deduced from the DNA. The profile shows 120,000 to 150,000 clones, around 90% of them singletons. This CDR3 region has 14 residues. The germline CDR1 and CDR2 sequences are DFQATT and SNEGSKA (reference sequence). Trimming took off 3 bases at V and 2 bases at J, with 14 bases between the two ends. The data derive from a study of blood T cell repertoires in COVID-19. Whole-study context: The United States, Italy and Spain were the sources of the acute and convalescent COVID-19 samples.

The origin of this receptor is a man aged 60 to 69 with active or convalescent COVID-19. The chain couples TRBV20-1 to TRBJ2-7; D tentatively reads TRBD1 or TRBD2 (5 bases each). Input material: peripheral blood. The CDR3 sequence: CSASGATGTYEQYF. CDR3 in DNA: TGCAGTGCTAGTGGGGCGACCGGGACCTACGAGCAGTACTTC.